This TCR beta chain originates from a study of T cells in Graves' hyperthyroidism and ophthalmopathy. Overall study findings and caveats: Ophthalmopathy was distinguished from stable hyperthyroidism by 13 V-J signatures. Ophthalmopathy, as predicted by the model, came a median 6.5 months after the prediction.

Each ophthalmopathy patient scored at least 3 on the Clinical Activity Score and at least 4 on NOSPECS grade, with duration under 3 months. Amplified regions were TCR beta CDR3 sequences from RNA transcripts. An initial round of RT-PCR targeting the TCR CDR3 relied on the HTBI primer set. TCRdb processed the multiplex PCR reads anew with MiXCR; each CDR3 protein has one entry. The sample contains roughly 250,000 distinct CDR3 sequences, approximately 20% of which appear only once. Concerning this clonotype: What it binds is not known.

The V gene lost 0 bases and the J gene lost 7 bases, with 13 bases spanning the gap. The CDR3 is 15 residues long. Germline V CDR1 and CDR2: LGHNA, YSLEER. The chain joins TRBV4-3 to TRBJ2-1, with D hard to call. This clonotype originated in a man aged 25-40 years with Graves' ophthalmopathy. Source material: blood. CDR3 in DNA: TGCGCCAGCAGCCAAGAGCCCTACCTTAGGAATGAGCAGTTCTTC. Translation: CASSQEPYLRNEQFF.